These T cell receptor beta chains were read from a single sample in a study of Ad26.COV2.S vaccination and SARS-CoV-2 variants. Clones were sequenced by immunoSEQ multiplex PCR, and TCRdb holds only the in-frame ones, with some missing. In the table there are roughly 420,000 clones, 75% to 90% of which are singletons. The specimen was peripheral blood, collected in a trial of Ad26.COV2.S vaccine versus placebo. The source of these receptors is a person between 18 and 65 years old who received the Ad26.COV2.S COVID-19 vaccine or a placebo. The CDR3 runs from the conserved cysteine through the conserved F or W. The D gene is left open where the match is weak. Size is stated for part of the rows, as once, few or many counts, or as a class when the clone is expanded.

clone_size	v_call	d_call	j_call	cdr3_aa	cdr3_nt
.	TRBV18	.	TRBJ1-2	CASSPRAQNYGYTF	TGTGCCAGCTCACCACGGGCACAAAACTATGGCTACACCTTC
.	TRBV5-1	TRBD1	TRBJ2-7	CASSLDPGGRYEQYF	TGCGCCAGCAGCTTGGACCCAGGGGGCCGCTACGAGCAGTACTTC
few	TRBV28	.	TRBJ2-5	CASSLRETQYF	TGTGCCAGCAGTTTAAGGGAGACCCAGTACTTC
.	TRBV29-1	.	TRBJ1-1	CSVGGPGGNTEAFF	TGCAGCGTCGGGGGGCCTGGGGGAAACACTGAAGCTTTCTTT
.	TRBV12-3/TRBV12-4	.	TRBJ1-5	CASSFEGRGPQHF	TGTGCCAGCAGTTTTGAGGGAAGGGGGCCCCAGCATTTT
.	TRBV5-6	TRBD1	TRBJ1-4	CASSLEMGQYEKLFF	TGTGCCAGCAGCTTGGAAATGGGACAGTATGAAAAACTGTTTTTT
.	TRBV18	.	TRBJ2-5	CASSPIGGGQETQYF	TGTGCCAGCTCACCAATAGGAGGGGGCCAAGAGACCCAGTACTTC
.	TRBV3-1/TRBV3-2	.	TRBJ2-5	CASSQGSAQYF	TGTGCCAGCAGCCAAGGGAGCGCCCAGTACTTC
.	TRBV27	TRBD1	TRBJ2-1	CASSLAGTEYNEQFF	TGTGCCAGCAGTTTAGCCGGGACAGAGTACAATGAGCAGTTCTTC
.	TRBV18	TRBD1	TRBJ1-2	CASSKDRGFEGYTF	TGTGCCAGCTCTAAGGACAGGGGTTTTGAAGGCTACACCTTC
.	TRBV18	.	TRBJ2-3	CASSPPGRGTIRTDTQYF	TGTGCCAGCTCACCACCCGGCCGGGGGACGATCCGCACAGATACGCAGTATTTT
.	TRBV5-4	.	TRBJ2-4	CASSLDREVEYF	TGTGCCAGCAGCTTGGACAGGGAGGTTGAGTACTTC
.	TRBV28	.	TRBJ2-1	CASKRWDEQFF	TGTGCCAGCAAACGTTGGGATGAGCAGTTCTTC
.	TRBV29-1	.	TRBJ2-5	CSVAAPRAETQYF	TGCAGCGTTGCCGCCCCACGGGCCGAGACCCAGTACTTC
.	TRBV19	.	TRBJ1-2	CASSIRGPQGYTF	TGTGCCAGTAGTATAAGGGGCCCGCAGGGCTACACCTTC
.	TRBV11-1	TRBD1	TRBJ1-2	CASSRQGWNGYTF	TGTGCCAGCAGCCGACAGGGATGGAATGGCTACACCTTC
.	TRBV6-5	.	TRBJ2-1	CATGLYTNEQFF	TGTGCCACTGGACTATATACCAATGAGCAGTTCTTC
.	TRBV9	.	TRBJ1-1	CASSTTGANTEAFF	TGTGCCAGCAGCACAACGGGAGCTAACACTGAAGCTTTCTTT
.	TRBV9	.	TRBJ2-2	CASSAHPSTGELFF	TGTGCCAGCAGCGCCCATCCATCGACCGGGGAGCTGTTTTTT
.	TRBV30	.	TRBJ1-5	CAWSPSNGPQHF	TGTGCCTGGAGCCCGTCGAATGGGCCCCAGCATTTT
.	TRBV6-5	TRBD1	TRBJ1-2	CASSYSEIGQVDGYTF	TGTGCCAGCAGTTACTCTGAAATAGGACAGGTAGATGGCTACACCTTC
.	TRBV11-2	.	TRBJ1-4	CASGGTRYEKLFF	TGTGCCAGCGGCGGGACCCGTTATGAAAAACTGTTTTTT
.	TRBV5-4	.	TRBJ1-1	CASTGVGGNTEAFF	TGTGCCAGTACCGGGGTTGGAGGTAACACTGAAGCTTTCTTT
.	TRBV7-8	TRBD1	TRBJ1-6	CASSLGWTGELPLHF	TGTGCCAGCAGCTTAGGGTGGACAGGGGAGTTACCCCTCCACTTT
.	TRBV18	TRBD2	TRBJ2-1	CASSRTSGHNEQFF	TGTGCCAGCTCACGGACTAGCGGTCACAATGAGCAGTTCTTC
.	TRBV28	TRBD2	TRBJ2-1	CASSRSGLAEYNEQFF	TGTGCCAGCAGCCGTTCGGGACTAGCGGAATACAATGAGCAGTTCTTC
.	TRBV2	.	TRBJ1-5	CASSFRSSEAVQPQHF	TGTGCCAGCAGCTTCCGTTCCTCGGAGGCGGTTCAGCCCCAGCATTTT
.	TRBV6-6	.	TRBJ1-5	CASSYGRGQPQHF	TGTGCCAGCAGTTATGGGCGCGGTCAGCCCCAGCATTTT
once	TRBV15	TRBD1	TRBJ2-5	CATSGFGTGGRETQYF	TGTGCCACCAGCGGTTTCGGGACAGGGGGGAGAGAGACCCAGTACTTC
once	TRBV12-5	TRBD1	TRBJ1-5	CASGLAYRGPGDQPQHF	TGTGCTAGTGGTTTAGCCTACAGGGGCCCCGGGGATCAGCCCCAGCATTTT
.	TRBV5-1	.	TRBJ2-3	CASGEVWGQSTDTQYF	TGCGCCAGCGGAGAGGTGTGGGGCCAGAGCACAGATACGCAGTATTTT
once	TRBV5-6	.	TRBJ1-1	CASSFSPNTEAFF	TGTGCCAGCAGCTTTTCCCCGAACACTGAAGCTTTCTTT
.	TRBV4-1	TRBD1	TRBJ2-6	CASSQLQKDRRSGANVLTF	TGCGCCAGCAGCCAACTTCAAAAGGACAGGCGCTCTGGGGCCAACGTCCTGACTTTC
few	TRBV10-3	TRBD1	TRBJ1-1	CAASGQGGTEAFF	TGTGCCGCCTCCGGACAGGGTGGGACTGAAGCTTTCTTT
.	TRBV27	TRBD1	TRBJ2-2	CASSLRLRSFGQGTGELFF	TGTGCCAGCAGTTTACGGCTTCGGTCATTTGGACAGGGCACCGGGGAGCTGTTTTTT
.	TRBV5-1	.	TRBJ2-7	CASSYWQAGSTYEQYF	TGCGCCAGCAGTTATTGGCAGGCAGGGTCCACCTACGAGCAGTACTTC
.	TRBV5-6	.	TRBJ1-5	CASSSGPGLDQPQHF	TGTGCCAGCAGCTCCGGACCGGGTTTAGATCAGCCCCAGCATTTT
.	TRBV14	.	TRBJ2-2	CASSPPYGAGTGELFF	TGTGCCAGCAGCCCCCCTTATGGGGCGGGCACCGGGGAGCTGTTTTTT
.	TRBV7-2	.	TRBJ1-5	CASSDGAGQPQHF	TGTGCCAGCAGCGACGGGGCCGGGCAGCCCCAGCATTTT
.	TRBV18	.	TRBJ1-5	CASSPGGGNQPQHF	TGTGCCAGCTCACCGGGTGGTGGGAATCAGCCCCAGCATTTT